The 17 T cell receptor beta chains given below trace back to one sample, sequenced in a study of control samples from healthy donors and cancer patients. TCRdb keeps only in-frame clones here, not all; method: immunoSEQ multiplex PCR. Among some 150,000 clones, over 90% were seen once, and the ten largest hold around 14%. Sequenced sample: PBMCs. Receptors originate from a man in his 60s with colorectal cancer.

The rearrangement links TRBV21-1 to TRBJ1-6. TRBV21-1 is recorded as a pseudogene. This CDR3 has 12 residues. For the CDR3, the DNA is TGTGCCAGCAGCCACGGGCATTCACCCCTCCACTTT. Translating gives CASSHGHSPLHF.

V usage is TRBV19 and J usage is TRBJ1-4; weak D call: TRBD1 (5 bases). This CDR3 comprises 13 residues. The V gene's germline CDR1 is LNHDA and CDR2 SQIVND (reference sequence). V was trimmed by 10 bases and J by 0 bases, leaving 9 bases between them. The DNA of the CDR3 is TGTGCCACTGCGACAGCAACTAATGAAAAACTGTTTTTT. Translated, it gives CATATATNEKLFF.

The chain combines TRBV7-2 with TRBJ1-1, with D perhaps TRBD1 (5 bases). Trimming removed 5 bases at V and 4 bases at J, with 20 bases between. This CDR3 has 16 amino acids. Germline V gives CDR1 SGHTA, CDR2 FQGNSA. The CDR3 nucleotides read TGTGCCAGCAGCATCCACCTCGGGGGAGGCGGCACTGAAGCTTTCTTT. This codes for CASSIHLGGGGTEAFF.

V usage is TRBV7-9 and J usage is TRBJ1-4; TRBD1 matches at 11 bases. V trimming: 5 bases; J trimming: 7 bases; junction bases outside the gene matches: 3. CDR3 size: 14 residues. Germline V gene sequence: CDR1 SEHNR, CDR2 FQNEAQ (reference sequence). CDR3 sequence: CASSRGTGGEKLFF. In DNA, the CDR3 is TGTGCCAGCAGCCGCGGGACAGGGGGTGAAAAACTGTTTTTT.

The J gene is TRBJ1-4, the V gene TRBV30; no clear D gene. The CDR3 extends over 14 amino acids. Germline V gives CDR1 GTSNPN, CDR2 SVGIG (reference sequence). V lost 4 bases and J 6 bases, leaving 15 bases between the germline ends. The CDR3 DNA sequence: TGTGCCTGGACCTCCCCTGTGAACCATGAAAAACTGTTTTTT. It codes for CAWTSPVNHEKLFF.

The chain employs TRBV6-5 and TRBJ1-2; possible D gene TRBD1, 5 bases. There are 13 residues in the CDR3. Germline lookup yields CDR1 MNHEY and CDR2 SVGAGI. The V end lost 6 bases, the J end lost 2 bases, and 10 bases lay between the germline ends. CDR3 sequence (DNA): TGTGCCAGCAGGGGGGTATGGAACTATGGCTACACCTTC. Encoded protein: CASRGVWNYGYTF.

The chain combines TRBV9 with TRBJ2-5; D gene unclear. Germline values: CDR1 SGDLS, CDR2 YYNGEE. This CDR3 has 14 residues. V dropped 0 bases and J dropped 2 bases, with 8 bases sitting between them. DNA of the CDR3: TGTGCCAGCAGCGTAGTCAGTGAACAAGAGACCCAGTACTTC. It translates to CASSVVSEQETQYF. The whole variable domain, filled in from reference TRBV9 and TRBJ2-5, reads DSGVTQTPKHLITATGQRVTLRCSPRSGDLSVYWYQQSLDQGLQFLIQYYNGEERAKGNILERFSAQQFPDLHSELNLSSLELGDSALYFCASSVVSEQETQYFGPGTRLLVL.

The chain has TRBV5-1 and TRBJ1-6, with D hard to call. CDR3 length: 16 amino acids. Per germline, CDR1 SGHRS and CDR2 YFSETQ. V lost 0 bases and J 7 bases, leaving 14 bases between the germline ends. This CDR3 is CASSLDVSRWNSPLHF. CDR3 DNA sequence: TGCGCCAGCAGCTTGGACGTCAGCCGGTGGAATTCACCCCTCCACTTT.

The rearrangement uses TRBV7-8 and TRBJ1-1; D is unclear. Between the trimmed V and J ends, which lost 5 bases and 1 base, there was a span of 8 bases. The germline CDR1 and CDR2 sequences are SGHVS and FQNEAQ. The CDR3 has 13 residues. CDR3 region: CASSPFKNTEAFF. In DNA form, the CDR3 reads TGTGCCAGCAGCCCTTTTAAGAACACTGAAGCTTTCTTT.

The chain recombines TRBV3-1 (or the pseudogene TRBV3-2) with TRBJ1-4, with D uncertain. The length of the CDR3 is 14 residues. The V and J ends lost 5 bases and 3 bases respectively, with 10 bases between them. Germline CDR1 and CDR2: LGHDT and YNNKEL (reference sequence). CDR3 amino acids: CASSFGRANEKLFF. CDR3 in DNA: TGTGCCAGCAGCTTTGGACGGGCTAATGAAAAACTGTTTTTT.

The chain joins TRBV19 to TRBJ1-1; 7 nucleotides line up with TRBD1. Germline trimming cut 7 bases from V and 3 bases from J; bases unmatched to any gene: 14. Germline V lookup: CDR1 LNHDA, CDR2 SQIVND (reference sequence). The CDR3 covers 16 residues. The CDR3 region is CASKRPAGGMDTEAFF. The CDR3 nucleotides read TGTGCCAGTAAACGTCCCGCAGGGGGGATGGACACTGAAGCTTTCTTT.

This clone was counted a single time. The chain carries TRBV5-1 and TRBJ1-5; D gene ambiguous. The ends were cut back, 4 bases at V and 7 bases at J, with 18 bases in the middle. CDR1 is SGHRS and CDR2 is YFSETQ in the germline V gene. CDR3 length: 15 amino acids. The CDR3 DNA reads as TGCGCCAGCAGCCCGGAGGGAGGGCGCGAGCAGCCCCAGCATTTT. Translated, it gives CASSPEGGREQPQHF.

The chain has TRBV3-1 (or the pseudogene TRBV3-2) and TRBJ2-1; TRBD2 agrees at 9 bases. V was clipped by 4 bases and J by 1 base; unmatched bases: 8. CDR1 and CDR2 from the germline V gene are LGHDT and YNNKEL (reference sequence). CDR3 length: 17 amino acids. The chain's CDR3 is CASSPPSGGISYNEQFF. The CDR3 DNA is TGTGCCAGCAGCCCCCCGAGCGGGGGGATTTCCTACAATGAGCAGTTCTTC.

The V call is TRBV6-2 or TRBV6-3, the J call TRBJ2-5; perhaps TRBD2 as D (6 bases). The CDR3 consists of 16 residues. Germline CDR1 is MNHEY and CDR2 is SVGEGT. V was shortened by 4 bases and J by 4 bases, with 19 bases between the two germline ends. The CDR3 is CASSSPGEDYRETQYF. The DNA for the CDR3 is TGTGCCAGCAGTTCCCCGGGAGAAGATTATCGAGAGACCCAGTACTTC.

This chain uses TRBV5-1 with TRBJ2-6; D is unresolved. The CDR3 sequence is 15 residues long. Trimming took 0 bases from V and 0 from J, leaving 4 bases between them. The germline CDR1 and CDR2 sequences are SGHRS and YFSETQ. The CDR3 here is CASSLGSSGANVLTF. CDR3 sequence (DNA): TGCGCCAGCAGCTTGGGCAGCTCTGGGGCCAACGTCCTGACTTTC.

The chain uses TRBV5-1 and TRBJ2-3; D call uncertain. The V and J ends lost 4 bases and 6 bases respectively, with 12 bases between them. From germline, CDR1 is SGHRS and CDR2 YFSETQ. The CDR3 loop spans 13 amino acids. CDR3 in DNA: TGCGCCAGCAGCGCCCTGGTATCGGATACGCAGTATTTT. Its protein is CASSALVSDTQYF.

The V gene is TRBV3-1 (or the pseudogene TRBV3-2), the J gene TRBJ1-1; D ambiguous. V was shortened by 8 bases and J by 5 bases, with 15 bases between the two germline ends. There are 13 residues in the CDR3. The germline V gene has CDR1 LGHDT and CDR2 YNNKEL (reference sequence). The CDR3 protein is CASSFGDLTEAFF. The CDR3 coding sequence is TGTGCCAGCTCGTTCGGGGATCTGACTGAAGCTTTCTTT.